The rows below give T cell receptor beta chains drawn from one sample of a study of cytomegalovirus exposure and HLA in healthy donors. Clones were read by immunoSEQ multiplex PCR, and TCRdb kept only the in-frame ones, dropping some. This sample carries about 160,000 clones, with roughly 1.3% going to the ten biggest clones. Sequenced: PBMCs. These receptors were obtained from a woman aged 55-70 years in good health and CMV-seronegative. Both conserved end residues are part of each CDR3. Each record gives: V gene, D gene, J gene, CDR3 DNA, CDR3 protein. D genes are given only for firm matches.

>TRBV6-5|-|TRBJ1-2
TGTGCCAGCAGTTACTCGACTAACAGCCCGAGCGGCTACACCTTC
CASSYSTNSPSGYTF
>TRBV29-1|TRBD1|TRBJ1-6
TGCAGCGTCTCGACAGGGGTAAATTCACCCCTCCACTTT
CSVSTGVNSPLHF
>TRBV6-5|TRBD1|TRBJ1-1
TGTGCCAGCAGTTGGGACAGGTCGACCACTGAAGCTTTCTTT
CASSWDRSTTEAFF
>TRBV6-6|-|TRBJ1-2
TGTGCCAGCAGTTACTCAGCCTATGGCTACACCTTC
CASSYSAYGYTF
>TRBV29-1|-|TRBJ2-2
TGCAGCGTTGGTAAAACAGTCAACACCGGGGAGCTGTTTTTT
CSVGKTVNTGELFF
>TRBV6-5|-|TRBJ2-3
TGTGCCAGCAGCGACAGAACAGATACGCAGTATTTT
CASSDRTDTQYF
>TRBV7-6|-|TRBJ1-1
TGTGCCAGCAGCTTACAGAAGAACACTGAAGCTTTCTTT
CASSLQKNTEAFF
>TRBV10-3|-|TRBJ2-3
TGTGCCATCAGTGAACTGGCTAGCAGCACAGATACGCAGTATTTT
CAISELASSTDTQYF
>TRBV9|TRBD2|TRBJ2-1
TGTGCCAGCAGCCCCCAAGTCCAAGCGGGGAATGAGCAGTTCTTC
CASSPQVQAGNEQFF
>TRBV19|-|TRBJ1-4
TGTGCCAGTAGTATATCCGGGGGATATGAAAAACTGTTTTTT
CASSISGGYEKLFF
>TRBV7-2|-|TRBJ2-4
TGTGCCAGCAGCTTAGGGGGCACCAAAAACATTCAGTACTTC
CASSLGGTKNIQYF
>TRBV16|-|TRBJ2-1
TGTGCCAGCAGCCAATCGGAGGGCAGTTCTGAGCAGTTCTTC
CASSQSEGSSEQFF
>TRBV6-6|TRBD2|TRBJ2-2
TGTGCCAGCAGTTACAATAGCGGGGGGGCCCCCGGGGAGCTGTTTTTT
CASSYNSGGAPGELFF
>TRBV27|-|TRBJ1-6
TGTGCCAGCAGTCCGCCCAGGGGCCCCAACTCCTATAATTCACCCCTCCACTTT
CASSPPRGPNSYNSPLHF
>TRBV5-1|TRBD1|TRBJ1-4
TGCGCCAGCAGCTTAGCCCCAGGGGGCTTGGGTGAAAAACTGTTTTTT
CASSLAPGGLGEKLFF
>TRBV7-3|TRBD1|TRBJ1-2
TGTGCCAGCAGCTTAAACGACAGGGTCAAAGGCTACACCTTC
CASSLNDRVKGYTF
>TRBV30|TRBD1|TRBJ1-2
TGTGCCTGGAGGAGACAGGGCCTCTATGGCTACACCTTC
CAWRRQGLYGYTF
>TRBV29-1|TRBD1|TRBJ1-2
TGCAGCGTTGCCTTCCAGGGGGCTCTCTATGGCTACACCTTC
CSVAFQGALYGYTF
>TRBV7-9|TRBD1|TRBJ1-5
TGTGCCAGCAGCTTAGCCGGGACAGGAGCAAATCAGCCCCAGCATTTT
CASSLAGTGANQPQHF
>TRBV4-3|-|TRBJ1-1
TGCGCCAGCAGCCAAGGAGGGCTGTTGGACACTGAAGCTTTCTTT
CASSQGGLLDTEAFF
>TRBV5-4|TRBD1|TRBJ2-5
TGTGCCAGCAGCTATCAGGGGGCGTTAGGAGAGACCCAGTACTTC
CASSYQGALGETQYF
>TRBV5-1|TRBD1|TRBJ2-5
TGCGCCAGCAGCTCTGGGACAGCCCGAGAGACCCAGTACTTC
CASSSGTARETQYF
>TRBV7-6|-|TRBJ1-2
TGTGCCAGCAGCCCGGACATTTTCTATGGCTACACCTTC
CASSPDIFYGYTF
>TRBV7-3|-|TRBJ1-1
TGTGCCAGCAGTTCAACCCCGGGAACTGAAGCTTTCTTT
CASSSTPGTEAFF
>TRBV19|TRBD2|TRBJ2-3
TGTGCCAGTAGCCCGGGACTAGCGGGAGGAACTTTTCTCACAGATACGCAGTATTTT
CASSPGLAGGTFLTDTQYF
>TRBV4-1|TRBD2|TRBJ2-1
TGCGCCAGCAGCCAGAACGGGGGACTAGCGGGGGGGATTGACTCCTACAATGAGCAGTTCTTC
CASSQNGGLAGGIDSYNEQFF
>TRBV15|TRBD1|TRBJ1-4
TGTGCCACCTCGAGGGACAGAGGAGATGAAAAACTGTTTTTT
CATSRDRGDEKLFF
>TRBV18|-|TRBJ1-2
TGTGCCAGCTCACCACTCCTAGGGGACTATGGCTACACCTTC
CASSPLLGDYGYTF
>TRBV5-1|TRBD1|TRBJ1-4
TGCGCCAGCAGCTTTCTACCGGGACAGGGGAATGAAAAACTGTTTTTT
CASSFLPGQGNEKLFF
>TRBV20-1|-|TRBJ1-2
TGCAGTGCTAGATCCTTGCGTGGCTACACCTTC
CSARSLRGYTF
>TRBV18|-|TRBJ1-1
TGTGCCAGCTCACCACCGTTGGCAGGGGCGAAGTGGAACACTGAAGCTTTCTTT
CASSPPLAGAKWNTEAFF